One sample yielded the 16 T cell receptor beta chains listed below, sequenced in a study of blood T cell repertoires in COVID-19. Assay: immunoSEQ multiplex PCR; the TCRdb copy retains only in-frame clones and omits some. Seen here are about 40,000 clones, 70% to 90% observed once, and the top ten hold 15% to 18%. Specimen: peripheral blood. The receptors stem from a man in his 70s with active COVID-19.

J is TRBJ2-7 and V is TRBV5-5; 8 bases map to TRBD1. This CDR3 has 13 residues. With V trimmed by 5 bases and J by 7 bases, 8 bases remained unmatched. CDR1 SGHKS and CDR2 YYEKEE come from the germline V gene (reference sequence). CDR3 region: CASSPQGAWEQYF. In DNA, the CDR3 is TGTGCCAGCAGTCCGCAGGGGGCCTGGGAGCAGTACTTC. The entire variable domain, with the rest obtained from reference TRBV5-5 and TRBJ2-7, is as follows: DAGVTQSPTHLIKTRGQQVTLRCSPISGHKSVSWYQQVLGQGPQFIFQYYEKEERGRGNFPDRFSARQFPNYSSELNVNALLLGDSALYLCASSPQGAWEQYFGPGTRLTVT.

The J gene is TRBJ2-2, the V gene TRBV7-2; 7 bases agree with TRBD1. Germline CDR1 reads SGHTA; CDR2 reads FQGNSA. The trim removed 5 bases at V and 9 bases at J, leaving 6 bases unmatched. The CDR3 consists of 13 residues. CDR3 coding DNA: TGTGCCAGCAGCCCTCAGGGGGAGAGGGAGCTGTTTTTT. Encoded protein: CASSPQGERELFF.

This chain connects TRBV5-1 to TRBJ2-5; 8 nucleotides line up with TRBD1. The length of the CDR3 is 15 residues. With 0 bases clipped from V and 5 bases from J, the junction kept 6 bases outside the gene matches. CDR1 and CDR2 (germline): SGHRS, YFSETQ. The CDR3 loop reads CASSLGDRGRETQYF. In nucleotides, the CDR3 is TGCGCCAGCAGCTTGGGAGACAGGGGACGGGAGACCCAGTACTTC.

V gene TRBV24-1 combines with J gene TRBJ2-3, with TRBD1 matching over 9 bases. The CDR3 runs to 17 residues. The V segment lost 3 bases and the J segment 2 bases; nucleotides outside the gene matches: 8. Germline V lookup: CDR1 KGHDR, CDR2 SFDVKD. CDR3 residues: CATSDTHRGRATDTQYF. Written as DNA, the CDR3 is TGTGCCACCAGTGATACTCACAGGGGGCGGGCCACAGATACGCAGTATTTT.

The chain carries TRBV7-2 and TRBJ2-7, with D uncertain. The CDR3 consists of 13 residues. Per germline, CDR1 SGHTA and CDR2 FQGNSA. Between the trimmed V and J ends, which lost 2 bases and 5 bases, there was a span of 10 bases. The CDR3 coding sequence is TGTGCCAGCAGCTTATTGTCTTTCGACGAGCAGTACTTC. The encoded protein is CASSLLSFDEQYF.

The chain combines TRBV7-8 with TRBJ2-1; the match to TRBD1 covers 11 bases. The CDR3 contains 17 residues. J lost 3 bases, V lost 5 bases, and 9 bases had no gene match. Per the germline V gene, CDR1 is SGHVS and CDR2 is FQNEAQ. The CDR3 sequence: CASSPTGGQGDYNEQFF. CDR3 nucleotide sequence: TGTGCCAGCAGCCCCACGGGGGGACAGGGGGACTACAATGAGCAGTTCTTC.

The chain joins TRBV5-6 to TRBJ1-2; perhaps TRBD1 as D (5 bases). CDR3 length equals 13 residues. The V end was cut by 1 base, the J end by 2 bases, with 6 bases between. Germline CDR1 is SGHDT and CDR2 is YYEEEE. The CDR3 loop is CASSLWGNYGYTF. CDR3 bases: TGTGCCAGCAGCTTGTGGGGCAACTATGGCTACACCTTC.

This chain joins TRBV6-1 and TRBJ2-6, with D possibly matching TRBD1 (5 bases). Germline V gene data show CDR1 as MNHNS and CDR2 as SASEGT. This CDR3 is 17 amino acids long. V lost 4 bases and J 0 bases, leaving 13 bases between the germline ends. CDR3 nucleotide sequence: TGTGCCAGCAGTGCGACAGTCACAAACTCTGGGGCCAACGTCCTGACTTTC. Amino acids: CASSATVTNSGANVLTF.

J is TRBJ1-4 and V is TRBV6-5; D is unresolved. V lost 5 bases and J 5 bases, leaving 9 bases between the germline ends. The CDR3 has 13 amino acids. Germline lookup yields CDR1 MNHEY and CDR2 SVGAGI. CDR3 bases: TGTGCCAGCAGTCAGACTTACAATGAAAAACTGTTTTTT. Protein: CASSQTYNEKLFF.

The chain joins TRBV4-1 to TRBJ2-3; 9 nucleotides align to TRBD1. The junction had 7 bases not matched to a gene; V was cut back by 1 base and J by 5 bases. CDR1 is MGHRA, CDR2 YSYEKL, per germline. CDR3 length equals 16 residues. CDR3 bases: TGCGCCAGCAGCCAAGCCGGGACAGGGTTTGAAGATACGCAGTATTTT. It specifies CASSQAGTGFEDTQYF.

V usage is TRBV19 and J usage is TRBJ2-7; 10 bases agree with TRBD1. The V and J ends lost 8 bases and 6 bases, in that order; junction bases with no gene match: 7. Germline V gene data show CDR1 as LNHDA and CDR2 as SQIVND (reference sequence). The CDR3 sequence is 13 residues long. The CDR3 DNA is TGTGCCAGTGGACAGGGGGTACTTAGCGAGCAGTACTTC. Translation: CASGQGVLSEQYF.

The CDR3 DNA is TGTGCCAGCAGTTTCCCGGGACAGGGGCTCGATACGCAGTATTTT. This translates into CASSFPGQGLDTQYF. The chain uses TRBV6-6 and TRBJ2-3; 10 bases are a match to TRBD1. The CDR3 contains 15 residues. Per germline, CDR1 MNHNY and CDR2 SVGAGI (reference sequence). Trimming cost V 4 bases and J 6 bases; bases outside gene matches: 7.

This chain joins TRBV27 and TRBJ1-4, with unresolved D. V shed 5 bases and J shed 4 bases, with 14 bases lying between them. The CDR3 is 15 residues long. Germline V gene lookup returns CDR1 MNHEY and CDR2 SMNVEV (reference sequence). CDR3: CASSPLGGYNEKLFF. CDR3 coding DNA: TGTGCCAGCAGTCCCCTCGGAGGGTATAATGAAAAACTGTTTTTT.

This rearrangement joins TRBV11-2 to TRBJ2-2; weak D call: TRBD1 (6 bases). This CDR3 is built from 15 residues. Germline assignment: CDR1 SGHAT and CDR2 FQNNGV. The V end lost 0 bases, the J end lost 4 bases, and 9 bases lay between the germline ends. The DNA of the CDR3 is TGTGCCAGCAGCTTAGAGTACAGGGTCACCGGGGAGCTGTTTTTT. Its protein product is CASSLEYRVTGELFF.

CDR3 sequence reads: CASRPGASTDTQYF. In nucleotides, the CDR3 is TGTGCCAGCAGGCCAGGGGCCTCCACAGATACGCAGTATTTT. This chain connects TRBV7-9 to TRBJ2-3; D perhaps matches TRBD1 (6 bases). This CDR3 has 14 residues. CDR1 and CDR2 from the germline V gene are SEHNR and FQNEAQ (reference sequence). Trimming took off 6 bases at V and 2 bases at J, with 12 bases between the two ends.

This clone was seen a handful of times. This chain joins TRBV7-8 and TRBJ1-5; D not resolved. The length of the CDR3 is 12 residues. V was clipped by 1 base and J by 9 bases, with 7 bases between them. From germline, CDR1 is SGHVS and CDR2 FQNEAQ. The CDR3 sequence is CASSLGPGPQHF. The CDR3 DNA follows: TGTGCCAGCAGCTTAGGGCCAGGGCCCCAGCATTTT.